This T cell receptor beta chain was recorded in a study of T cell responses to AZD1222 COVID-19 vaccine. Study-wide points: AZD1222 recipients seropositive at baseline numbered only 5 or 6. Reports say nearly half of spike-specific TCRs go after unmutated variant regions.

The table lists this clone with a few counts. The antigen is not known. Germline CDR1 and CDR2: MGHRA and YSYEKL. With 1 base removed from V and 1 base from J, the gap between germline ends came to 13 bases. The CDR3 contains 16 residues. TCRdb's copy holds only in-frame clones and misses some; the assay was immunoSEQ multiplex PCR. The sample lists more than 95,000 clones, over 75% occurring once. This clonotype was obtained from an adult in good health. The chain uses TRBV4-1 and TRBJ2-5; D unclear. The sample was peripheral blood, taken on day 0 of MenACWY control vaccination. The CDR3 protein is CASSQGRFGAQETQYF. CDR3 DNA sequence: TGCGCCAGCAGCCAAGGGCGTTTCGGAGCCCAAGAGACCCAGTACTTC.